This T cell receptor beta chain was observed in a study of blood T cell repertoires in COVID-19. About the research overall: Material from acute and convalescent COVID-19 was sourced from the United States, Italy and Spain. T cells, B-cell-depleted T cells, or PBMCs supplied cDNA or gDNA.

The CDR3 contains 15 residues. The germline V and J ends were trimmed by 2 bases and 2 bases, with 10 bases remaining between them. CDR1 is SNHLY, CDR2 FYNNEI, per germline. Methods used by the authors: Amplified reference gene primers provided the basis for estimating nucleated cell counts. Produced via immunoSEQ multiplex PCR; TCRdb's table is partial and in-frame only. Clone size and the V and J calls come from that table; the DNA yielded D and trimming. The sample records roughly 180,000 clones, about 84% being singletons. This chain connects TRBV2 to TRBJ1-3, with a weak D call TRBD1 (5 bases). Specimen: peripheral blood. This clonotype was sampled from a human donor in a cohort sampled during active COVID-19. CDR3 sequence (DNA): TGTGCCAGCAGTGAACTCGGCAGGGCTGGAAACACCATATATTTT. Its translation is CASSELGRAGNTIYF.